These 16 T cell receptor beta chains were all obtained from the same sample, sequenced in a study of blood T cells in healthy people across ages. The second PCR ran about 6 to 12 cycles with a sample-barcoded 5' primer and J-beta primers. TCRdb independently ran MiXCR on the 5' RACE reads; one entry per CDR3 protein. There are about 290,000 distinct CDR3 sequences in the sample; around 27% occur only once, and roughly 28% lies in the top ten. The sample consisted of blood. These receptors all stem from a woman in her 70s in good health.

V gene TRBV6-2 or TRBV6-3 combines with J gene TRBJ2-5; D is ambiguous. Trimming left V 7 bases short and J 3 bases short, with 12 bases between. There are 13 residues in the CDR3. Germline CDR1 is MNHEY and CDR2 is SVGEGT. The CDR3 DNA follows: TGTGCCAGCACTAATGGCCCCAAAGAGACCCAGTACTTC. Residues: CASTNGPKETQYF.

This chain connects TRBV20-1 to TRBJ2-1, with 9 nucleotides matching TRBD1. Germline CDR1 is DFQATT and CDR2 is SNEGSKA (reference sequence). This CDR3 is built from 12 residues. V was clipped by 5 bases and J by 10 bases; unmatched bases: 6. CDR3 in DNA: TGCAGTGCTGGACAGGGGTCAAGGGAGCAGTTCTTC. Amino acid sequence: CSAGQGSREQFF.

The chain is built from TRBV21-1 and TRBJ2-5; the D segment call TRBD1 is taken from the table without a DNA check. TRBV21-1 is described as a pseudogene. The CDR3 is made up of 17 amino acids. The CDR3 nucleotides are TGTGCCAGCAGCAAAGTAAACCAGGGACAGATGCAAGAGGCCCAGTACTTC. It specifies CASSKVNQGQMQEAQYF.

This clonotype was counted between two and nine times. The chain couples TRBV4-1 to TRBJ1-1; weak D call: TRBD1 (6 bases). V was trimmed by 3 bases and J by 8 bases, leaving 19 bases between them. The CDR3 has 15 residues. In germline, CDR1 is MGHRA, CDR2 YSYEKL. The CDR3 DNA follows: TGCGCCAGCAGCCATAACCGGGACATCGCCCCCGAAGCTTTCTTT. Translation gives CASSHNRDIAPEAFF.

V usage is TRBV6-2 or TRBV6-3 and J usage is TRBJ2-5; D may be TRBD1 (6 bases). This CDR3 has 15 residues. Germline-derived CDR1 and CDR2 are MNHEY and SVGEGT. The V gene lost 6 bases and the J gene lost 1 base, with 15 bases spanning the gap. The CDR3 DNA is TGTGCCAGCAGCCAACCCGGACAGCGCCAAGAGACCCAGTACTTC. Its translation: CASSQPGQRQETQYF.

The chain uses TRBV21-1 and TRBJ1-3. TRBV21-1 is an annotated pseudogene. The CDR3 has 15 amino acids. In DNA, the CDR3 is TGTGCCAGCAGTCTAGGGGGATTCTCTGGAAACACCATATATTTT. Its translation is CASSLGGFSGNTIYF.

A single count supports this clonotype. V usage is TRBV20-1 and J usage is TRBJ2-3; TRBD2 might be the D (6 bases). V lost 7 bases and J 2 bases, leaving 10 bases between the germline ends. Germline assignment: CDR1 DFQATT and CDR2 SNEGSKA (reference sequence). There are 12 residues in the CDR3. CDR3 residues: CSGLENTDTQYF. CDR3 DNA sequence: TGCAGTGGACTAGAAAACACAGATACGCAGTATTTT.

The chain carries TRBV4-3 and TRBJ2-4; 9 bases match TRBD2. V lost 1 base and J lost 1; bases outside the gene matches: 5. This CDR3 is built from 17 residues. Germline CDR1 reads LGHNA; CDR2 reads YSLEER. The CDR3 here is CASSQVLAGMAKNIQYF. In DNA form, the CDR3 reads TGCGCCAGCAGCCAAGTTCTAGCGGGAATGGCCAAAAACATTCAGTACTTC.

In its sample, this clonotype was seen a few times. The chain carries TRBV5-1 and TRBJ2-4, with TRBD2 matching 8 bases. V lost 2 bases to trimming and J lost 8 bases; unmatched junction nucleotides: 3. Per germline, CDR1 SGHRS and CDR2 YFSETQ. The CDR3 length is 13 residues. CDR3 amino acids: CASSFGRGDIQYF. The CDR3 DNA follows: TGCGCCAGCAGCTTCGGGAGGGGGGACATTCAGTACTTC.

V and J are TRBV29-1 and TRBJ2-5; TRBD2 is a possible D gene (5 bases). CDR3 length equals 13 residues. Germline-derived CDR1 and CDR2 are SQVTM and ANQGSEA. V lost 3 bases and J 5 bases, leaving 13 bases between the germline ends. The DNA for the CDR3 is TGCAGCGTTGATCCTGACGGGGATGAGACCCAGTACTTC. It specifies CSVDPDGDETQYF.

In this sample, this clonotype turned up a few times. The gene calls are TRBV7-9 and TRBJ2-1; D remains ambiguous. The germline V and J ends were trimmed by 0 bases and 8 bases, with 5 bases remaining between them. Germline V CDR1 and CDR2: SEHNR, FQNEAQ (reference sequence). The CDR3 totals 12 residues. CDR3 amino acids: CASSLAADEQFF. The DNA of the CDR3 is TGTGCCAGCAGCTTAGCGGCAGATGAGCAGTTCTTC.

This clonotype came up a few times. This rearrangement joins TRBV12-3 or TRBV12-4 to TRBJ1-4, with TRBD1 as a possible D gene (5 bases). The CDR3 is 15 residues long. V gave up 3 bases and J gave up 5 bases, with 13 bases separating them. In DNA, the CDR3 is TGTGCCAGCAGTTTTTGGTCTCAGGGAAATGAAAAACTGTTTTTT. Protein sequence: CASSFWSQGNEKLFF.

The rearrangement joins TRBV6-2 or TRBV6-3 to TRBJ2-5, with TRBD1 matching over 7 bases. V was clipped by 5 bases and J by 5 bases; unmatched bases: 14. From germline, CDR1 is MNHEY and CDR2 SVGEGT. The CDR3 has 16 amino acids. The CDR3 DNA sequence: TGTGCCAGCAGTCGTAACCTCAGGGGGTACTCGGAGACCCAGTACTTC. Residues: CASSRNLRGYSETQYF.

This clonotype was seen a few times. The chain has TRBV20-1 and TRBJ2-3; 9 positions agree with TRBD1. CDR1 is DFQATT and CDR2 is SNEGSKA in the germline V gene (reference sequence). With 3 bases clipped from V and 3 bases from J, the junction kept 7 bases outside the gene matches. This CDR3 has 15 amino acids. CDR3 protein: CSASPDRGKTDTQYF. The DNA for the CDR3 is TGCAGTGCTAGCCCAGACAGGGGGAAGACAGATACGCAGTATTTT.

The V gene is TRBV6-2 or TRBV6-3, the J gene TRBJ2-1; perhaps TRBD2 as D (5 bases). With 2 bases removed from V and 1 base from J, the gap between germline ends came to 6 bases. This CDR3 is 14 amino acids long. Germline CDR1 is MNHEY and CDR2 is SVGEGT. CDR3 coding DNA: TGTGCCAGCAGTTACGGCGGGTCCTACAATGAGCAGTTCTTC. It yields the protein CASSYGGSYNEQFF.

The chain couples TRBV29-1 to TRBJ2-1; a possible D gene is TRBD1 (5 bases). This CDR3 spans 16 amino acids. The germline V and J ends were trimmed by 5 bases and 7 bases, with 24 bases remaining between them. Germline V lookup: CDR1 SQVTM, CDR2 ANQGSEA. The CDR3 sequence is CSVSRQGFDFRNEQFF. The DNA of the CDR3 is TGCAGCGTTTCTCGGCAGGGCTTCGACTTTAGGAATGAGCAGTTCTTC.